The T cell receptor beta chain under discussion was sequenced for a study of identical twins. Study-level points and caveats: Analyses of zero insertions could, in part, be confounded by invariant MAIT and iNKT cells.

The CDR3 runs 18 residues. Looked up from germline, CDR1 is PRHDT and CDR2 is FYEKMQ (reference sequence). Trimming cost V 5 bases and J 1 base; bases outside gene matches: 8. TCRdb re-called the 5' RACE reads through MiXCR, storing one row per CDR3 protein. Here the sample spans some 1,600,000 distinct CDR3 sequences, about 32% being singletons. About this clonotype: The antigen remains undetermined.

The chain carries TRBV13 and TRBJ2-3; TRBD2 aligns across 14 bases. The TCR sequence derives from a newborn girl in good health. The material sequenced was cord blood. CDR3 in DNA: TGTGCCAGCAGCGCCCCTCCGGGACTAGCGGGGGGCACAGATACGCAGTATTTT. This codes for CASSAPPGLAGGTDTQYF.